The 23 T cell receptor beta chains below come from one sample, sequenced in a study of CD8+ T cells in alopecia areata. Extraction of RNA preceded its reverse transcription into cDNA, which served as the sequencing template. TCRdb's table, derived via immunoSEQ multiplex PCR, lists solely in-frame clones and lacks some. This sample has around 190,000 clones, with roughly three fifths found just once. The sample consisted of CD8+ T cells sorted from blood. Receptors were obtained from a human donor in good health.

This clone showed up just a few times. The chain uses TRBV27 and TRBJ2-1; TRBD2 matches 14 bases. Germline V gene lookup returns CDR1 MNHEY and CDR2 SMNVEV (reference sequence). This CDR3 spans 18 amino acids. With V trimmed by 4 bases and J by 3 bases, 8 bases remained unmatched. The CDR3 DNA reads TGTGCCAGCAGTTCAACAGGACTAGCGGGGGGCCACTACAATGAGCAGTTCTTC. The encoded protein is CASSSTGLAGGHYNEQFF.

This CDR3 reads CASGRMTGYENIQYF. In DNA form, the CDR3 reads TGTGCCAGCGGTCGGATGACAGGGTATGAGAACATTCAGTACTTC. This chain uses TRBV5-6 with TRBJ2-4; 7 positions agree with TRBD1. CDR1 is SGHDT and CDR2 is YYEEEE in the germline V gene. The CDR3 spans 15 residues. Trimming removed 7 bases from V and 7 bases from J; junction bases left unmatched: 14.

The chain uses TRBV29-1 and TRBJ2-2; weak D call: TRBD1 (6 bases). CDR3 length: 13 residues. V was pared by 7 bases and J by 2 bases, with 11 bases between. From germline, CDR1 is SQVTM and CDR2 ANQGSEA. The CDR3: CSGGQGNTGELFF. Here the CDR3 DNA reads TGCAGCGGGGGGCAGGGAAACACCGGGGAGCTGTTTTTT.

The V gene is TRBV29-1, the J gene TRBJ2-3; 8 nucleotides match TRBD1. This CDR3 is 14 amino acids long. V lost 0 bases, J lost 2 bases, and 1 base stayed unmatched. Germline lookup yields CDR1 SQVTM and CDR2 ANQGSEA. CDR3: CSVEETGATDTQYF. DNA for the CDR3: TGCAGCGTTGAAGAGACAGGGGCCACAGATACGCAGTATTTT.

The chain recombines TRBV7-9 with TRBJ2-7; 7 nucleotides agree with TRBD1. There are 14 residues in the CDR3. Germline V gene lookup returns CDR1 SEHNR and CDR2 FQNEAQ (reference sequence). V was clipped by 3 bases and J by 2 bases; unmatched bases: 4. The CDR3 nucleotides read TGTGCCAGCAGCTTGACAGGGTCCCCCTACGAGCAGTACTTC. Residues: CASSLTGSPYEQYF.

The CDR3 nucleotides read TGTGCCAGTAGGTACGGGACTTCCACTAGCACAGATACGCAGTATTTT. Translating it yields CASRYGTSTSTDTQYF. The genes are TRBV19 and TRBJ2-3; tentative D call: TRBD2 (6 bases). The V gene lost 6 bases and the J gene lost 0 bases, with 16 bases spanning the gap. This CDR3 region has 16 residues. Per germline, CDR1 LNHDA and CDR2 SQIVND (reference sequence).

The rearrangement uses TRBV29-1 and TRBJ2-5, with D unclear. Germline loops: CDR1 SQVTM, CDR2 ANQGSEA. The V gene lost 1 base and the J gene lost 2 bases, with 8 bases spanning the gap. The CDR3 covers 13 residues. DNA of the CDR3: TGCAGCGTTGAAGTCCGGGCACAAGAGACCCAGTACTTC. It is translated as CSVEVRAQETQYF.

This chain joins TRBV29-1 and TRBJ1-5; D not certain. The CDR3 is 12 amino acids. CDR1 SQVTM and CDR2 ANQGSEA come from the germline V gene. V dropped 8 bases and J dropped 9 bases, with 17 bases sitting between them. CDR3: CSPWAGIAPQHF. The CDR3 DNA follows: TGCAGCCCCTGGGCGGGGATAGCGCCCCAGCATTTT.

There are a few counts of this clone. The rearrangement uses TRBV7-9 and TRBJ2-1; 8 nucleotides align to TRBD2. Per germline, CDR1 SEHNR and CDR2 FQNEAQ (reference sequence). J gave up 6 bases and V 1 base, and 8 bases lay outside the gene matches. This CDR3 has 16 residues. CDR3: CASSLVLGSGANEQFF. CDR3 nucleotide sequence: TGTGCCAGCAGCTTAGTTCTAGGTAGCGGGGCCAATGAGCAGTTCTTC. The full variable domain, with the rest looked up from reference TRBV7-9 and TRBJ2-1, is DTGVSQNPRHKITKRGQNVTFRCDPISEHNRLYWYRQTLGQGPEFLTYFQNEAQLEKSRLLSDRFSAERPKGSFSTLEIQRTEQGDSAMYLCASSLVLGSGANEQFFGPGTRLTVL.

V gene TRBV7-9 combines with J gene TRBJ2-1, with TRBD2 matching 7 bases. V shed 7 bases and J 10 bases; nucleotides not matched to a gene: 7. Germline V gene lookup returns CDR1 SEHNR and CDR2 FQNEAQ (reference sequence). The CDR3 contains 12 residues. The CDR3 reads CASTGVRGEQFF. The CDR3 DNA follows: TGTGCCAGCACTGGGGTGCGGGGGGAGCAGTTCTTC.

This clone was detected a few times. V and J are TRBV4-1 and TRBJ1-2; D not certain. The CDR3 is 11 residues long. Per germline, CDR1 MGHRA and CDR2 YSYEKL. Trimming removed 2 bases at V and 6 bases at J, with 4 bases between. CDR3 sequence: CASSQSDGYTF. The DNA for the CDR3 is TGCGCCAGCAGCCAAAGTGATGGCTACACCTTC.

The chain is built from TRBV5-6 and TRBJ2-4, with 12 bases lining up with TRBD1. Per germline, CDR1 SGHDT and CDR2 YYEEEE. The junction had 6 bases not matched to a gene; V was cut back by 4 bases and J by 1 base. The length of the CDR3 is 17 residues. This chain's CDR3 is CASSLPGQGAAKNIQYF. The DNA of the CDR3 is TGTGCCAGCAGCCTACCGGGACAGGGGGCGGCCAAAAACATTCAGTACTTC. Full variable domain (remainder filled in from reference TRBV5-6 and TRBJ2-4): DAGVTQSPTHLIKTRGQQVTLRCSPKSGHDTVSWYQQALGQGPQFIFQYYEEEERQRGNFPDRFSGHQFPNYSSELNVNALLLGDSALYLCASSLPGQGAAKNIQYFGAGTRLSVL.

CDR3 loop: CASSLGPGEVSYEQYF. The CDR3 DNA reads TGTGCCAGCAGCTTGGGACCGGGGGAAGTATCCTACGAGCAGTACTTC. This chain uses TRBV5-8 with TRBJ2-7, with D tentatively TRBD2 (6 bases). Germline V lookup: CDR1 SGHTS, CDR2 YDEGEE. This CDR3 contains 16 residues. V lost 0 bases and J lost 1, with 14 bases in between.

The chain links TRBV11-2 to TRBJ2-5; 8 nucleotides agree with TRBD2. Germline lookup yields CDR1 SGHAT and CDR2 FQNNGV. V lost 4 bases to trimming and J lost 5 bases; unmatched junction nucleotides: 6. The CDR3 contains 14 residues. The CDR3 loop reads CASSSHGLAETQYF. In nucleotides, the CDR3 is TGTGCCAGCAGCTCCCATGGACTAGCCGAGACCCAGTACTTC.

The chain links TRBV6-5 to TRBJ1-1; a weak D match, TRBD1 (6 bases). Germline CDR1 is MNHEY and CDR2 is SVGAGI. The CDR3 is 15 residues long. With 5 bases removed from V and 1 base from J, the gap between germline ends came to 14 bases. In DNA form, the CDR3 reads TGTGCCAGCAGTCCCGGCGGACAGACGAACACTGAAGCTTTCTTT. Residues: CASSPGGQTNTEAFF.

This chain uses TRBV7-9 with TRBJ2-7; D is perhaps TRBD2 (6 bases). Deletions cut 5 bases from V and 4 bases from J, with 24 bases between. The CDR3 has 17 amino acids. Germline V gene data show CDR1 as SEHNR and CDR2 as FQNEAQ (reference sequence). DNA of the CDR3: TGTGCCAGCAGCGATACGACCGGGACTCCTCGCGGATACGAGCAGTACTTC. As protein: CASSDTTGTPRGYEQYF.

Points on this clone: The same CDR3 also results from other DNA sequences found in this sample. This chain joins TRBV4-1 and TRBJ1-1; D may be TRBD1 (5 bases). Deletions cut 4 bases from V and 0 bases from J, with 9 bases between. This CDR3 comprises 14 residues. In germline, CDR1 is MGHRA, CDR2 YSYEKL. CDR3 nucleotide sequence: TGCGCCAGCAGCCCAGGGCCTCTGAACACTGAAGCTTTCTTT. This encodes CASSPGPLNTEAFF.

A remark on this clone: This sample also contains other DNA sequences that code for the same CDR3. This sequence joins TRBV27 and TRBJ1-5; a possible D gene is TRBD1 (5 bases). The V gene lost 6 bases and the J gene lost 4 bases, with 10 bases spanning the gap. CDR1 and CDR2 from the germline V gene are MNHEY and SMNVEV (reference sequence). The CDR3 has 13 residues. CDR3 in DNA: TGTGCCAGCAGCTACGGGGGGAATCAGCCCCAGCATTTT. Translated, it gives CASSYGGNQPQHF.

The V call is TRBV6-5, the J call TRBJ1-1; TRBD1 matches 7 bases. Germline CDR1 MNHEY, CDR2 SVGAGI. The J segment lost 0 bases and the V segment lost 7 bases, leaving 5 bases of the junction unmatched. This CDR3 is 14 amino acids long. This CDR3 is CASTPGQMNTEAFF. CDR3 coding DNA: TGTGCCAGCACCCCGGGACAGATGAACACTGAAGCTTTCTTT.

The table lists this clone with a few counts. The chain links TRBV4-1 to TRBJ1-2; D uncertain. The CDR3 loop spans 14 amino acids. The germline V gene encodes CDR1 MGHRA and CDR2 YSYEKL. Deletions cut 2 bases from V and 4 bases from J, with 11 bases between. The CDR3, as DNA: TGCGCCAGCAGCCAACCGGACGGGCCCTATGGCTACACCTTC. This gives the protein CASSQPDGPYGYTF.

The chain combines TRBV29-1 with TRBJ1-2; possible D gene TRBD1, 6 bases. The germline V gene has CDR1 SQVTM and CDR2 ANQGSEA. The CDR3 has 14 amino acids. Trimming shortened V by 7 bases and J by 4 bases, and 19 bases separated the two germline ends. CDR3 sequence reads: CSAKQKDSFYGYTF. The CDR3 nucleotides are TGCAGCGCCAAACAAAAGGACAGCTTCTATGGCTACACCTTC. Full variable domain (outside the CDR3, taken from reference TRBV29-1 and TRBJ1-2): SAVISQKPSRDICQRGTSLTIQCQVDSQVTMMFWYRQQPGQSLTLIATANQGSEATYESGFVIDKFPISRPNLTFSTLTVSNMSPEDSSIYLCSAKQKDSFYGYTFGSGTRLTVV.

J is TRBJ1-2 and V is TRBV29-1; D remains unclear. Germline V lookup: CDR1 SQVTM, CDR2 ANQGSEA. CDR3 length equals 11 residues. Trimming removed 3 bases at V and 4 bases at J, with 6 bases between. CDR3 in DNA: TGCAGCGTTGATCCGAGCTATGGCTACACCTTC. Translating it yields CSVDPSYGYTF.

The chain has TRBV29-1 and TRBJ1-2; the D gene is possibly TRBD1 (6 bases). The CDR3 runs 12 residues. In germline, CDR1 is SQVTM, CDR2 ANQGSEA. Trimming took 5 bases from V and 8 from J, leaving 15 bases between them. CDR3 sequence reads: CSVSTGIRGYTF. The CDR3 nucleotides are TGCAGCGTTTCAACAGGGATCCGGGGCTACACCTTC.